A selection of T cell receptor beta chains follows, all from one sample in a study of blood T cell repertoires in COVID-19. Only in-frame clones appear in the TCRdb table, and some are missing; sequencing was by immunoSEQ multiplex PCR. The sample records hundreds of thousands of clones, 90% being singletons. The sequencing input was PBMCs or T cells enriched from blood (not recorded which). The receptor set was obtained from a woman in her late teens or twenties with acute COVID-19. The CDR3 runs from the conserved cysteine through the conserved F or W. Each record gives: clone size, J gene, V gene, D gene, CDR3 protein, CDR3 DNA. A D gene is named only where the DNA matches it firmly. Expanded clones are given a class, and other clones once, few, many or no size at all.

abundance: few; j_gene: TRBJ2-1; v_gene: TRBV18; d_gene: NA; CDR3aa: CASSPPGGEQFF; CDR3nt: TGTGCCAGCTCACCTCCCGGTGGTGAGCAGTTCTTC
abundance: NA; j_gene: TRBJ1-1; v_gene: TRBV5-1; d_gene: NA; CDR3aa: CASSPDRTEAFF; CDR3nt: TGCGCCAGCAGCCCCGACAGGACTGAAGCTTTCTTT
abundance: NA; j_gene: TRBJ2-1; v_gene: TRBV5-4; d_gene: NA; CDR3aa: CASSLGSGYSYNEQFF; CDR3nt: TGTGCCAGCAGCTTGGGATCGGGATACTCCTACAATGAGCAGTTCTTC
abundance: NA; j_gene: TRBJ2-7; v_gene: TRBV27; d_gene: NA; CDR3aa: CASNSRRGSYEQYF; CDR3nt: TGTGCCAGCAATTCAAGGAGGGGCTCCTACGAGCAGTACTTC
abundance: once; j_gene: TRBJ1-5; v_gene: TRBV15; d_gene: NA; CDR3aa: CATRVGDRNNQPQHF; CDR3nt: TGTGCCACCAGGGTGGGCGACAGGAACAATCAGCCCCAGCATTTT
abundance: NA; j_gene: TRBJ2-7; v_gene: TRBV21-1; d_gene: NA; CDR3aa: CASSKLEDQGFPAEQYF; CDR3nt: TGTGCCAGCAGCAAACTAGAGGATCAGGGATTCCCCGCGGAGCAGTACTTC
abundance: NA; j_gene: TRBJ1-1; v_gene: TRBV5-4; d_gene: TRBD1; CDR3aa: CASSLAPDRDHEAFF; CDR3nt: TGTGCCAGCAGCTTGGCCCCGGACAGGGACCATGAAGCTTTCTTT
abundance: NA; j_gene: TRBJ1-4; v_gene: TRBV11-2; d_gene: TRBD1; CDR3aa: CASSLGQAVTNEKLFF; CDR3nt: TGTGCCAGCAGCCTGGGACAGGCGGTGACTAATGAAAAACTGTTTTTT
abundance: few; j_gene: TRBJ2-3; v_gene: TRBV6-2/TRBV6-3; d_gene: TRBD1; CDR3aa: CASSYGTGADTQYF; CDR3nt: TGTGCCAGCAGTTACGGGACAGGGGCAGATACGCAGTATTTT
abundance: NA; j_gene: TRBJ2-1; v_gene: TRBV7-9; d_gene: TRBD2; CDR3aa: CASSPRLAGYNEQFF; CDR3nt: TGTGCCAGCAGCCCTCGACTAGCGGGTTACAATGAGCAGTTCTTC
abundance: NA; j_gene: TRBJ2-3; v_gene: TRBV27; d_gene: TRBD2; CDR3aa: CASNDRLAGDPDTQYF; CDR3nt: TGTGCCAGCAACGATCGACTAGCGGGAGACCCAGATACGCAGTATTTT
abundance: few; j_gene: TRBJ1-2; v_gene: TRBV6-2/TRBV6-3; d_gene: NA; CDR3aa: CASSYREYSYGYTF; CDR3nt: TGTGCCAGCAGTTACAGGGAGTATAGCTATGGCTACACCTTC
abundance: NA; j_gene: TRBJ1-5; v_gene: TRBV11-2; d_gene: NA; CDR3aa: CASSSLVGQGSNQPQHF; CDR3nt: TGTGCCAGCAGCTCACTCGTCGGGCAGGGAAGCAATCAGCCCCAGCATTTT
abundance: NA; j_gene: TRBJ1-6; v_gene: TRBV4-2; d_gene: NA; CDR3aa: CASSTGYSPLHF; CDR3nt: TGTGCCAGCAGCACGGGATATTCACCCCTCCACTTT
abundance: NA; j_gene: TRBJ2-1; v_gene: TRBV11-2; d_gene: NA; CDR3aa: CASSLLQDRIYNEQFF; CDR3nt: TGTGCCAGCAGCTTACTCCAAGACAGGATATACAATGAGCAGTTCTTC
abundance: NA; j_gene: TRBJ2-7; v_gene: TRBV11-2; d_gene: TRBD2; CDR3aa: CASRDRGTSAAYEQYF; CDR3nt: TGTGCCAGTCGGGATAGAGGGACTAGCGCTGCCTACGAGCAGTACTTC
abundance: NA; j_gene: TRBJ1-1; v_gene: TRBV11-2; d_gene: NA; CDR3aa: CASSLVHSEAFF; CDR3nt: TGTGCCAGCAGCTTAGTTCATTCCGAAGCTTTCTTT
abundance: NA; j_gene: TRBJ1-2; v_gene: TRBV4-1; d_gene: NA; CDR3aa: CASSQVVALNYGYTF; CDR3nt: TGCGCCAGCAGCCAAGTTGTAGCTTTAAACTATGGCTACACCTTC
abundance: NA; j_gene: TRBJ2-1; v_gene: TRBV29-1; d_gene: TRBD2; CDR3aa: CSVTAGVGDEQFF; CDR3nt: TGCAGCGTTACAGCGGGAGTCGGAGATGAGCAGTTCTTC
abundance: NA; j_gene: TRBJ2-4; v_gene: TRBV4-2; d_gene: TRBD2; CDR3aa: CASSQVLILGTSGKLAKNIQYF; CDR3nt: TGTGCCAGCAGCCAAGTGTTGATCCTTGGGACTAGCGGGAAACTAGCCAAAAACATTCAGTACTTC
abundance: NA; j_gene: TRBJ1-5; v_gene: TRBV12-3/TRBV12-4; d_gene: NA; CDR3aa: CASTSRSNQPQHF; CDR3nt: TGTGCCAGCACGTCCAGGAGCAATCAGCCCCAGCATTTT